This T cell receptor beta chain was observed in a study of blood T cell repertoires in COVID-19. Background on the study: From the United States, Italy and Spain came samples of acute and convalescent COVID-19. PBMCs, B-cell-depleted T cells, or T cells provided the cDNA or gDNA that made up the material.

Under the authors' procedure: The authors estimated nucleated cell counts from reference gene primer amplification. Method: immunoSEQ multiplex PCR; TCRdb's copy keeps in-frame clones and lacks some. Clonal size and the V and J genes are those of that table, whereas D and trimming came from the DNA. This sample has 400,000 or so clones; around nine tenths occur once, and the top ten carry 3%. The CDR3 runs to 15 residues. Germline values: CDR1 MNHEY, CDR2 SMNVEV (reference sequence). Trimming stripped 2 bases from V and 1 base from J, with 8 bases between. Sequenced sample: peripheral blood. V usage is TRBV27 and J usage is TRBJ2-2, with D perhaps TRBD2 (6 bases). The receptor comes from a human donor in a cohort sampled during active COVID-19. The CDR3 is CASSLNGGNTGELFF. CDR3 DNA: TGTGCCAGCAGTTTAAACGGGGGGAACACCGGGGAGCTGTTTTTT.